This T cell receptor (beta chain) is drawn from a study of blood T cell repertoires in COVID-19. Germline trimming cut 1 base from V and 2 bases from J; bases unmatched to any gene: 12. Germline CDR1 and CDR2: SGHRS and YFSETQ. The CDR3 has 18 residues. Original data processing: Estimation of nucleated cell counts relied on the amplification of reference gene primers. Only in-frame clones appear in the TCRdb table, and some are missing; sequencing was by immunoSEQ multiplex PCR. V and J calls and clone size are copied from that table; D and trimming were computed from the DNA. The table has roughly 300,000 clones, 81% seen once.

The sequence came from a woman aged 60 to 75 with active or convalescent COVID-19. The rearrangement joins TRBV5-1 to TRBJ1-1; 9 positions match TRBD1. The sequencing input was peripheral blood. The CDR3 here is CASSLTMGTGRKNTEAFF. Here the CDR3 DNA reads TGCGCCAGCAGCTTGACTATGGGGACAGGGAGAAAAAACACTGAAGCTTTCTTT.